The source of this TCR beta chain is a study of beta chain features in type 1 diabetes. Sequencing targeted expressed TCRB transcripts, as all isolated RNA had been reverse transcribed. Reads from naive, central memory and regulatory T cell samples averaged about 3.9 million. Sequencing was performed with immunoSEQ multiplex PCR; in TCRdb, only in-frame clones are kept and a portion is missing. The sample has 200,000 to 300,000 clones, 20% seen once. Sorting with CD45RO/CCR7/CD25/CD127/CD95/CD27 yielded naive, central memory, regulatory and stem-like memory CD4+ cells. General study points: Within each of all four CD4+ subsets, Type 1 diabetes patients had TCRB CDR3s that were moderately but significantly shorter. The similarity of naive, central memory and Treg TCRB repertoires appeared greater among patients than among healthy donors.

As to this clone: What it binds is not known.

The germline V gene encodes CDR1 LGHNA and CDR2 YNFKEQ. CDR3 length: 17 amino acids. V was clipped by 1 base and J by 4 bases; unmatched bases: 5. The sequence came from a woman in her 40s with type 1 diabetes. The gene calls are TRBV4-2 and TRBJ2-6; 9 bases are a match to TRBD1. Sequencing was carried out using naive CD4+ T cells from blood. The CDR3 loop is CASSQGTGESGANVLTF. For the CDR3, the DNA is TGTGCCAGCAGCCAAGGGACAGGGGAATCCGGGGCCAACGTCCTGACTTTC.